This TCR beta chain was identified during a study of cytomegalovirus exposure and HLA in healthy donors. On the study more broadly: Earlier work reported roughly 120 million unique TCR beta sequences from some 170 million T cells. Study-wide points: Later genetic work tied a missense DCLRE1C variant to beta-chain V and J trimming. There were reportedly fewer N-insertions in an Asian-associated ancestry cluster than the approximately 670-donor mean, in a later analysis.

60 Vbeta and 13 Jbeta primers were used in PCR. Per the authors' pipeline: In a later analysis, of 80 million or so unique beta chains, around 9.9 million appeared in at least two donors. The repertoire was sequenced with immunoSEQ multiplex PCR; TCRdb's copy has only in-frame clones and lacks some. Clonal size and the V and J genes are those of that table, whereas D and trimming came from the DNA. This table holds hundreds of thousands of clones, roughly 90% found once. This CDR3 region has 16 residues. V lost 1 base and J lost 0, with 12 bases in between. Looked up from germline, CDR1 is SNHLY and CDR2 is FYNNEI. Of note for this clone: Its matching antigen is unknown.

This chain connects TRBV2 to TRBJ1-1; D possibly corresponds to TRBD1 (6 bases). The sample was PBMCs. This receptor was identified in a woman between 18 and 30 years old in good health and CMV-seronegative. As DNA, the CDR3 is TGTGCCAGCAGTGAAGGGGTCGGGACACTGAACACTGAAGCTTTCTTT. This translates into CASSEGVGTLNTEAFF. The full variable domain, with the rest looked up from reference TRBV2 and TRBJ1-1, is EPEVTQTPSHQVTQMGQEVILRCVPISNHLYFYWYRQILGQKVEFLVSFYNNEISEKSEIFDDQFSVERPDGSNFTLKIRSTKLEDSAMYFCASSEGVGTLNTEAFFGQGTRLTVV.